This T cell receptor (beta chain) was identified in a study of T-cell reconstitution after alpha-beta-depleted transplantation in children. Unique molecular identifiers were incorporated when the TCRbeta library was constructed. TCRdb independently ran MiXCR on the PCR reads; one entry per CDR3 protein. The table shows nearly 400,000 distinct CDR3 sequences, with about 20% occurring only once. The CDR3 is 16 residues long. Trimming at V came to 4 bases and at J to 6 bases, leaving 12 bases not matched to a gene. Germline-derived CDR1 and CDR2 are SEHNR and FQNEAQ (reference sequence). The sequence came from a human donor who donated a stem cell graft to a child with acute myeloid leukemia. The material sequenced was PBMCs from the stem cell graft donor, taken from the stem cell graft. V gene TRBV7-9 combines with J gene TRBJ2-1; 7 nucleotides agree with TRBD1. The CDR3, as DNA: TGTGCCAGCAGCTCCAACCGACAGGGTAGGACCAATGAGCAGTTCTTC. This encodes CASSSNRQGRTNEQFF.